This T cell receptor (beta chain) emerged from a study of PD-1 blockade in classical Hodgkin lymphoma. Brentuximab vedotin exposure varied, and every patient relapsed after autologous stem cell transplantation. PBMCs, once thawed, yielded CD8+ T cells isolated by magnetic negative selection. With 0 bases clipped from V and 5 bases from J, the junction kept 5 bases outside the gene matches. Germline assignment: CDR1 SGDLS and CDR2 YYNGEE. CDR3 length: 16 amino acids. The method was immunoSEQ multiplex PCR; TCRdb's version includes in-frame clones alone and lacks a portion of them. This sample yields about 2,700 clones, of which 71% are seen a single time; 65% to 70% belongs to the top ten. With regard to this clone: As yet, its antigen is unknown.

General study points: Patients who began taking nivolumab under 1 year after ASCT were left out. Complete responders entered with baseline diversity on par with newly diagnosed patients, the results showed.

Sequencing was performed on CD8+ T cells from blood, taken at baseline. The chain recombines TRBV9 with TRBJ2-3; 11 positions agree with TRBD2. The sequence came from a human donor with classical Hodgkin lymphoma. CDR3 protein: CASSVGSGGAGDTQYF. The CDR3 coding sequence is TGTGCCAGCAGCGTAGGTAGCGGGGGGGCGGGAGATACGCAGTATTTT.